This TCR beta chain is drawn from a study of long-term antiretroviral therapy in people with HIV. It was version v3.0 of the immunoSEQ assay that was run at survey level. Generated by immunoSEQ multiplex PCR, the TCRdb table keeps only in-frame clones and is missing some. This table holds roughly 16,000 clones, about 91% found once. Every participant gave one or more pre-ART and two or more post-ART PBMC samples. Sample: unsorted PBMCs, taken approximately 2.3 years before starting antiretroviral therapy. The receptor was derived from a woman aged 30 to 39 with HIV.

CDR3 in DNA: TGTGCCAGTAGCCTTGCCGGAGGCACCGGGGAGCTGTTTTTT. Protein product: CASSLAGGTGELFF. The chain joins TRBV19 to TRBJ2-2, with D possibly being TRBD2 (5 bases). The V end was cut by 6 bases, the J end by 4 bases, with 12 bases between. CDR3 size: 14 residues. Germline CDR1 and CDR2: LNHDA and SQIVND (reference sequence).